These 8 T cell receptor beta chains were sequenced from one sample in a study of T cells after yellow fever vaccination. TCRdb processed the 5' RACE reads anew with MiXCR; each CDR3 protein has one entry. The sample includes approximately 240,000 distinct CDR3 sequences, around 3.5% seen only once; the top ten take 15% to 20%. This specimen was PBMCs, taken 15 days after the yellow fever booster vaccination. The receptors come from a man between 18 and 29 years old who received the YFV17D yellow fever vaccine.

This clonotype appeared many times. The V and J genes are TRBV7-2 and TRBJ2-3, with D possibly TRBD2 on 6 matching bases. The CDR3 covers 14 residues. Germline assignment: CDR1 SGHTA and CDR2 FQGNSA. V shed 3 bases and J shed 5 bases, with 12 bases lying between them. The chain's CDR3 is CASSFDSGLDTQYF. The CDR3 coding sequence is TGTGCCAGCAGCTTTGATAGCGGTCTAGATACGCAGTATTTT.

This clonotype appeared many times. The CDR3 is CASSFSGDTQYF. CDR3 sequence (DNA): TGTGCCAGCAGCTTTTCTGGTGATACGCAGTATTTT. This sequence joins TRBV11-2 and TRBJ2-3; D not resolved. Trimming took 3 bases from V and 6 from J, leaving 7 bases between them. The CDR3 contains 12 residues. Germline assignment: CDR1 SGHAT and CDR2 FQNNGV.

There are many counts of this clonotype. The J gene is TRBJ2-2, the V gene TRBV19, with D possibly TRBD2 on 6 matching bases. V lost 6 bases and J 4 bases, leaving 15 bases between the germline ends. The CDR3 totals 15 residues. CDR1 and CDR2 (germline): LNHDA, SQIVND (reference sequence). CDR3 residues: CASSRYRDSTGELFF. CDR3 bases: TGTGCCAGTAGCAGATACCGGGACTCCACCGGGGAGCTGTTTTTT.

V gene TRBV12-3 or TRBV12-4 combines with J gene TRBJ2-6; D uncertain. V was clipped by 6 bases and J by 0 bases, with 9 bases between them. This CDR3 has 15 amino acids. The DNA for the CDR3 is TGTGCCAGCAGCAACAGTCGCTCTGGGGCCAACGTCCTGACTTTC. Encoded protein: CASSNSRSGANVLTF.

This clonotype was observed at least ten times. The rearrangement uses TRBV5-1 and TRBJ2-7, with TRBD2 matching 9 bases. There are 15 residues in the CDR3. Germline CDR1 reads SGHRS; CDR2 reads YFSETQ. V shed 0 bases and J 3 bases; nucleotides not matched to a gene: 4. The CDR3 nucleotides read TGCGCCAGCAGCTTGGCGACTAGCGGTTTCTACGAGCAGTACTTC. Amino acids: CASSLATSGFYEQYF.

This clonotype was counted many times. V and J are TRBV7-2 and TRBJ2-3; 9 positions match TRBD2. Trimming at V came to 5 bases and at J to 5 bases, leaving 11 bases not matched to a gene. The CDR3 totals 16 residues. CDR1 SGHTA and CDR2 FQGNSA come from the germline V gene. The CDR3 DNA is TGTGCCAGCAGCCCAGGGTGGCGGGGGGGAGGAGATACGCAGTATTTT. Amino acid sequence: CASSPGWRGGGDTQYF.

This clonotype was recorded many times. The chain carries TRBV11-2 and TRBJ1-1; the match to TRBD1 covers 7 bases. The CDR3 totals 17 residues. Germline CDR1 reads SGHAT; CDR2 reads FQNNGV. The V gene end was trimmed by 1 base and the J gene end by 8 bases; junction bases not matched to a gene: 16. CDR3 bases: TGTGCCAGCAGCTTAGTAGGGGGCGGGACAGTCATCCTGGAAGCTTTCTTT. Protein product: CASSLVGGGTVILEAFF.

The chain couples TRBV6-1 to TRBJ1-2; D unresolved. V lost 5 bases and J lost 1, with 14 bases in between. CDR1 and CDR2 (germline): MNHNS, SASEGT. There are 15 residues in the CDR3. The CDR3 is CASSTLGRSNYGYTF. The DNA for the CDR3 is TGTGCCAGCAGTACACTCGGCAGAAGTAACTATGGCTACACCTTC.